The 9 T cell receptor beta chains below were found in one sample sequenced in a study of blood T cell repertoires in COVID-19. Sequencing was performed with immunoSEQ multiplex PCR; in TCRdb, only in-frame clones are kept and a portion is missing. The sample has under 350,000 clones, roughly 85% seen once. The sample was peripheral blood. These receptors originate from a human donor in a cohort sampled during active COVID-19.

The V gene is TRBV4-1, the J gene TRBJ2-7, with 11 bases aligning to TRBD2. The CDR3 spans 16 residues. In germline, CDR1 is MGHRA, CDR2 YSYEKL. V shed 0 bases and J 4 bases; nucleotides not matched to a gene: 5. The CDR3 DNA follows: TGCGCCAGCAGCCAAGAGGTCACTAGCGGGGGTTACGAGCAGTACTTC. Translation gives CASSQEVTSGGYEQYF.

The CDR3 DNA reads TGTGCCAGCAGGAAACAGGGTTATCAGGCCACTGAAGCTTTCTTT. Translated, it gives CASRKQGYQATEAFF. The chain recombines TRBV6-5 with TRBJ1-1; a possible D gene is TRBD1 (6 bases). The CDR3 loop spans 15 amino acids. Germline CDR1 reads MNHEY; CDR2 reads SVGAGI. Trimming took 6 bases from V and 4 from J, leaving 18 bases between them.

In its sample, this clone was seen once. The chain uses TRBV5-1 and TRBJ1-2, with 10 nucleotides matching TRBD1. J gave up 7 bases and V 4 bases, and 10 bases lay outside the gene matches. CDR3 length: 15 amino acids. From germline, CDR1 is SGHRS and CDR2 YFSETQ. The CDR3 region is CASSPPGQGTLGYTF. CDR3 in DNA: TGCGCCAGCAGCCCGCCGGGACAGGGGACTCTTGGCTACACCTTC.

The rearrangement links TRBV30 to TRBJ1-2; D is unresolved. Germline CDR1 and CDR2: GTSNPN and SVGIG (reference sequence). CDR3 size: 13 residues. The germline V and J ends were trimmed by 2 bases and 6 bases, with 13 bases remaining between them. The DNA of the CDR3 is TGTGCCTGGAGTCGTATCTTAACAGATGGCTACACCTTC. This sequence encodes CAWSRILTDGYTF.

The chain uses TRBV6-5 and TRBJ1-2, with TRBD1 matching over 8 bases. The V gene's germline CDR1 is MNHEY and CDR2 SVGAGI. Trimming removed 6 bases from V and 2 bases from J; junction bases left unmatched: 5. The CDR3 covers 14 residues. The CDR3 region is CASRIRGLNYGYTF. For the CDR3, the DNA is TGTGCCAGCAGGATCAGGGGGCTGAACTATGGCTACACCTTC.

CDR3 protein: CASSEFGTQKIASNQPQHF. CDR3 DNA: TGCGCCAGCAGTGAGTTCGGGACACAGAAAATCGCCAGCAATCAGCCCCAGCATTTT. V is TRBV10-1 and J is TRBJ1-5; perhaps TRBD1 as D (6 bases). The length of the CDR3 is 19 residues. The germline V gene has CDR1 WNHNN and CDR2 SYGVQD (reference sequence). Trimming took off 1 base at V and 1 base at J, with 20 bases between the two ends.

This clone was detected once. V usage is TRBV7-9 and J usage is TRBJ2-7, with a tentative D call TRBD2 (6 bases). This CDR3 comprises 15 residues. V was clipped by 2 bases and J by 5 bases, with 16 bases between them. Germline CDR1 and CDR2: SEHNR and FQNEAQ (reference sequence). CDR3 region: CASSLTAMGGDEQYF. The DNA for the CDR3 is TGTGCCAGCAGCTTAACCGCTATGGGGGGAGACGAGCAGTACTTC.

The V gene is TRBV24-1, the J gene TRBJ2-5, with D hard to call. The CDR3 runs 12 residues. Germline V lookup: CDR1 KGHDR, CDR2 SFDVKD. Trimming took off 4 bases at V and 4 bases at J, with 6 bases between the two ends. CDR3 bases: TGTGCCACCAGTGACGCTAGAGAGACCCAGTACTTC. It specifies CATSDARETQYF.

The chain employs TRBV7-9 and TRBJ1-5; D possibly corresponds to TRBD1 (6 bases). The CDR3 sequence is 15 residues long. V shed 1 base and J shed 6 bases, with 13 bases lying between them. The V gene's germline CDR1 is SEHNR and CDR2 FQNEAQ (reference sequence). The CDR3 spells CASSLGVQGGQPQHF. The CDR3 coding sequence is TGTGCCAGCAGCTTAGGCGTACAGGGCGGTCAGCCCCAGCATTTT.